The rows below give T cell receptor beta chains drawn from one sample of a study of regulatory T cells in long-lasting Graves disease. One entry per CDR3 protein, called by TCRdb with MiXCR from the multiplex PCR reads. This sample has about 430,000 distinct CDR3 sequences, with approximately 22% found just once. Specimen: peripheral blood mononuclear cells (PBMCs), collected when the disease was refractory, from a patient treated with antithyroid drugs. The receptor set was obtained from a female donor with Graves disease. The CDR3 runs from the conserved cysteine through the conserved F or W. The D gene is left open where the match is weak. Size is omitted from some rows. Given values are once, few, many or a class for expanded clones.

D gene: .
J gene: TRBJ2-7
V gene: TRBV18
clone size: many
CDR3 DNA: TGTGCCAGCAGCCAAGAGAACGAGCAGTACTTC
CDR3 protein: CASSQENEQYF

D gene: .
J gene: TRBJ2-4
V gene: TRBV5-1
clone size: .
CDR3 DNA: TGCGCCAGCAGCTTAGGAAGGGGTTTCGGCAAAAACATTCAGTACTTC
CDR3 protein: CASSLGRGFGKNIQYF

D gene: TRBD2
J gene: TRBJ2-5
V gene: TRBV7-2
clone size: many
CDR3 DNA: TGTGCCAGCAGCTCACCACCGGGACTAGCCCAAGAGACCCAGTACTTC
CDR3 protein: CASSSPPGLAQETQYF

D gene: TRBD1
J gene: TRBJ2-2
V gene: TRBV6-2/TRBV6-3
clone size: .
CDR3 DNA: TGTGCCAGCAGTTATAACCGTGTTGCAGGGGGCCGGACCGGGGAGCTGTTTTTT
CDR3 protein: CASSYNRVAGGRTGELFF

D gene: .
J gene: TRBJ2-3
V gene: TRBV15
clone size: few
CDR3 DNA: TGTGCCACCAGCCGATCGATTAGTAGCACAGATACGCAGTATTTT
CDR3 protein: CATSRSISSTDTQYF

D gene: .
J gene: TRBJ1-1
V gene: TRBV3-1
clone size: few
CDR3 DNA: TGTGCCAGCAGCCCCGGTGCAGGTTTCACTGAAGCTTTCTTT
CDR3 protein: CASSPGAGFTEAFF

D gene: .
J gene: TRBJ1-6
V gene: TRBV7-9
clone size: few
CDR3 DNA: TGTGCCAGCAGCTTAGGACACGGTCAAAATGAGCCCCTCCACTTT
CDR3 protein: CASSLGHGQNEPLHF

D gene: .
J gene: TRBJ1-2
V gene: TRBV30
clone size: many
CDR3 DNA: TGTGCCTGGAGTTTGGGGGGCCGTTATGGCTACACCTTC
CDR3 protein: CAWSLGGRYGYTF

D gene: TRBD1
J gene: TRBJ2-7
V gene: TRBV28
clone size: many
CDR3 DNA: TGTGCCAGCAGTTTACGGCCAGGGGGCACATACGAGCAGTACTTC
CDR3 protein: CASSLRPGGTYEQYF

D gene: .
J gene: TRBJ1-1
V gene: TRBV11-2
clone size: many
CDR3 DNA: TGTGCCAGCAGCTTAGGTCAGACGGATAACACTGAAGCTTTCTTT
CDR3 protein: CASSLGQTDNTEAFF

D gene: .
J gene: TRBJ2-6
V gene: TRBV19
clone size: few
CDR3 DNA: TGTGCCAGTAGTATGACTGCAACTGGGGCCAACGTCCTGACTTTC
CDR3 protein: CASSMTATGANVLTF

D gene: .
J gene: TRBJ2-2
V gene: TRBV28
clone size: many
CDR3 DNA: TGTGCCAGCAGTCCTCCCCCACCGGGACTCCCCCGGAGAGAGCTGTTTTTT
CDR3 protein: CASSPPPPGLPRRELFF

D gene: TRBD1
J gene: TRBJ2-1
V gene: TRBV28
clone size: .
CDR3 DNA: TGTGCCAGCAGTTTAACAGGGGTTAACGATGAGCAGTTCTTC
CDR3 protein: CASSLTGVNDEQFF

D gene: TRBD2
J gene: TRBJ2-1
V gene: TRBV11-1
clone size: .
CDR3 DNA: TGTGCCAGCAGCTTAGAGCTAGCGGGAAGCAATGAGCAGTTCTTC
CDR3 protein: CASSLELAGSNEQFF

D gene: TRBD2
J gene: TRBJ2-1
V gene: TRBV3-1
clone size: .
CDR3 DNA: TGTGCCAGCAGCCAAGATTGGCTGGGACTAGCGGACAATGAGCAGTTCTTC
CDR3 protein: CASSQDWLGLADNEQFF

D gene: .
J gene: TRBJ2-5
V gene: TRBV3-1
clone size: many
CDR3 DNA: TGTGCCAGCAGCCCACTACGAGAGACCCAGTACTTC
CDR3 protein: CASSPLRETQYF

D gene: .
J gene: TRBJ2-7
V gene: TRBV20-1
clone size: many
CDR3 DNA: TGCAGTGCTAGACAGGGAGCCTACGAGCAGTACTTC
CDR3 protein: CSARQGAYEQYF

D gene: TRBD2
J gene: TRBJ2-7
V gene: TRBV20-1
clone size: few
CDR3 DNA: TGCAGTGCAACGAGCGGGAGAGGGACCTACGAGCAGTACTTC
CDR3 protein: CSATSGRGTYEQYF

D gene: .
J gene: TRBJ1-2
V gene: TRBV27
clone size: many
CDR3 DNA: TGTGCCAGCAGCCCGGCGGGGGTGGCTAACTATGGCTACACCTTC
CDR3 protein: CASSPAGVANYGYTF

D gene: .
J gene: TRBJ2-7
V gene: TRBV7-3
clone size: .
CDR3 DNA: TGTGCCAGCAGCTACCCCGGGGCTGGAAATTACGAGCAGTACTTC
CDR3 protein: CASSYPGAGNYEQYF

D gene: .
J gene: TRBJ2-2
V gene: TRBV6-5
clone size: .
CDR3 DNA: TGTGCCAGCAGTTACGGAGGAGAGCTCGGGGAGCTGTTTTTT
CDR3 protein: CASSYGGELGELFF

D gene: .
J gene: TRBJ1-1
V gene: TRBV7-3
clone size: many
CDR3 DNA: TGTGCCAGCAGTTCTGGGGCGGGGACTGAAGCTTTCTTT
CDR3 protein: CASSSGAGTEAFF

D gene: TRBD2
J gene: TRBJ2-7
V gene: TRBV15
clone size: .
CDR3 DNA: TGTGCCACCAGCAGATCCCGGGGGGGGTCCTACGAGCAGTACTTC
CDR3 protein: CATSRSRGGSYEQYF

D gene: .
J gene: TRBJ2-4
V gene: TRBV28
clone size: .
CDR3 DNA: TGTGCCAGCAGTGTTACTCGGACGGTAGCCAAAAACATTCAGTACTTC
CDR3 protein: CASSVTRTVAKNIQYF

D gene: .
J gene: TRBJ2-7
V gene: TRBV10-2
clone size: .
CDR3 DNA: TGCGCCAGCAGTGGTTCGAAAACCATCGAGCAGTACTTC
CDR3 protein: CASSGSKTIEQYF

D gene: TRBD1
J gene: TRBJ2-7
V gene: TRBV2
clone size: many
CDR3 DNA: TGTGCCAGCAGTGTGAGACCGGGACAGCGGACCTACGAGCAGTACTTC
CDR3 protein: CASSVRPGQRTYEQYF

D gene: TRBD1
J gene: TRBJ1-2
V gene: TRBV19
clone size: few
CDR3 DNA: TGTGCCAGTAAAGAGAACAGGGGGCATAGCTACACCTTC
CDR3 protein: CASKENRGHSYTF

D gene: TRBD1
J gene: TRBJ2-7
V gene: TRBV20-1
clone size: many
CDR3 DNA: TGCAGTGCTAGAGATGTACAGGGGGCTGCCTACGAGCAGTACTTC
CDR3 protein: CSARDVQGAAYEQYF

D gene: .
J gene: TRBJ1-1
V gene: TRBV19
clone size: .
CDR3 DNA: TGTGCCAGTAGTATCCCCGGGGGACAAACTGAAGCTTTCTTT
CDR3 protein: CASSIPGGQTEAFF

D gene: .
J gene: TRBJ1-5
V gene: TRBV20-1
clone size: many
CDR3 DNA: TGCAGTGCTGAGGGCGGGGGGAGCAATCAGCCCCAGCATTTT
CDR3 protein: CSAEGGGSNQPQHF

D gene: .
J gene: TRBJ1-5
V gene: TRBV7-2
clone size: .
CDR3 DNA: TGTGCCAGCAGCTTAGCGGGTGGTAGGCCCCAGCATTTT
CDR3 protein: CASSLAGGRPQHF

D gene: TRBD1
J gene: TRBJ1-3
V gene: TRBV7-2
clone size: few
CDR3 DNA: TGTGCCAGCAGCTTAGCAGGCGGGACAGCGTATTTT
CDR3 protein: CASSLAGGTAYF

D gene: .
J gene: TRBJ2-2
V gene: TRBV5-1
clone size: .
CDR3 DNA: TGCGCCAGCAGCTTCGGCCTAGGCGGGGAGCTGTTTTTT
CDR3 protein: CASSFGLGGELFF

D gene: .
J gene: TRBJ2-1
V gene: TRBV9
clone size: .
CDR3 DNA: TGTGCCAGCAGCGTAGGTGGAGGGACTCCGGGGCAGTTCTTC
CDR3 protein: CASSVGGGTPGQFF

D gene: TRBD1
J gene: TRBJ1-4
V gene: TRBV5-4
clone size: few
CDR3 DNA: TGTGCCAGCAGCTTGGGACAGGGAACTAATGAAAAACTGTTTTTT
CDR3 protein: CASSLGQGTNEKLFF

D gene: .
J gene: TRBJ2-7
V gene: TRBV28
clone size: many
CDR3 DNA: TGTGCCAGCAGTTTAACTAGAGGATACGAGCAGTACTTC
CDR3 protein: CASSLTRGYEQYF

D gene: .
J gene: TRBJ1-1
V gene: TRBV30
clone size: many
CDR3 DNA: TGTGCCTGGATAGTAAACACTGAAGCTTTCTTT
CDR3 protein: CAWIVNTEAFF

D gene: .
J gene: TRBJ2-5
V gene: TRBV29-1
clone size: many
CDR3 DNA: TGCAGCGTTGAAAGAACGGCAGGGATGGGGGAGACCCAGTACTTC
CDR3 protein: CSVERTAGMGETQYF

D gene: TRBD1
J gene: TRBJ1-2
V gene: TRBV6-5
clone size: few
CDR3 DNA: TGTGCCAGCAGTTACTCACCAAGGACAGGGGGCTCTTCCTATGGCTACACCTTC
CDR3 protein: CASSYSPRTGGSSYGYTF

D gene: .
J gene: TRBJ1-5
V gene: TRBV15
clone size: many
CDR3 DNA: TGTGCCACCAGCAGACAGGGTCAGCCCCAGCATTTT
CDR3 protein: CATSRQGQPQHF

D gene: .
J gene: TRBJ1-1
V gene: TRBV19
clone size: many
CDR3 DNA: TGTGCCAGTACCCTCAATTGGGACCGTGAAGCTTTCTTT
CDR3 protein: CASTLNWDREAFF

D gene: TRBD2
J gene: TRBJ2-7
V gene: TRBV28
clone size: many
CDR3 DNA: TGTGCCAGCAGCACTAGCGTCCAGGAGCAGTACTTC
CDR3 protein: CASSTSVQEQYF

D gene: .
J gene: TRBJ2-7
V gene: TRBV7-3
clone size: .
CDR3 DNA: TGTGCCAGCAGCTTAACCCCCCTTGACCGGTACTCCTACGAGCAGTACTTC
CDR3 protein: CASSLTPLDRYSYEQYF

D gene: .
J gene: TRBJ1-5
V gene: TRBV7-2
clone size: .
CDR3 DNA: TGTGCCAGCAGCTTATCAGTGTTGGGGCAGCCCCAGCATTTT
CDR3 protein: CASSLSVLGQPQHF

D gene: .
J gene: TRBJ1-5
V gene: TRBV20-1
clone size: few
CDR3 DNA: TGCAGTGCTAGGTCCGGAGCTCGACAGACGAATCAGCCCCAGCATTTT
CDR3 protein: CSARSGARQTNQPQHF

D gene: TRBD1
J gene: TRBJ2-3
V gene: TRBV6-1
clone size: .
CDR3 DNA: TGTGCCAGCAGTGAAGCCACCGGGACAGGCCACACAGATACGCAGTATTTT
CDR3 protein: CASSEATGTGHTDTQYF

D gene: .
J gene: TRBJ2-5
V gene: TRBV11-2
clone size: many
CDR3 DNA: TGTGCCAGCAGCTTAGACCTATTCGGATTCCAAGAGACCCAGTACTTC
CDR3 protein: CASSLDLFGFQETQYF

D gene: TRBD2
J gene: TRBJ2-3
V gene: TRBV5-1
clone size: .
CDR3 DNA: TGCGCCAGCAGCTTCCGGCTAGCGGGACCCACAGATACGCAGTATTTT
CDR3 protein: CASSFRLAGPTDTQYF

D gene: .
J gene: TRBJ1-6
V gene: TRBV30
clone size: .
CDR3 DNA: TGTGCCTGGAGTGTACGGGAACCCCTCCACTTT
CDR3 protein: CAWSVREPLHF

D gene: TRBD1
J gene: TRBJ1-1
V gene: TRBV28
clone size: many
CDR3 DNA: TGTGCCAGCACCCTTCCCCCGGGGACAGGGGGCACTGAAGCTTTCTTT
CDR3 protein: CASTLPPGTGGTEAFF

D gene: .
J gene: TRBJ2-5
V gene: TRBV3-1
clone size: few
CDR3 DNA: TGTGCCAGCAGTCCCGGGGTTTCTGGGACCCAGTACTTC
CDR3 protein: CASSPGVSGTQYF

D gene: .
J gene: TRBJ1-1
V gene: TRBV28
clone size: many
CDR3 DNA: TGTGCCAGCAGTAATCCCTCCGAGGTGACTGAAGCTTTCTTT
CDR3 protein: CASSNPSEVTEAFF